This is a list of T cell receptor delta chains from one sample in a study of gamma-delta T cells after stem cell transplantation. TCRdb re-called the RT-PCR reads with CATT. The table records about 4,900 delta-chain clones, 16% of them present only once. The sample consisted of gamma-delta T cells. The receptors shown here come from a human donor. It is not recorded whose cells these are; they may come from a transplant donor. The CDR3 runs from the conserved cysteine through the conserved F or W. The D gene is left open where the match is weak. Size tells how often a clone was seen (once, few, many) or the class of an expanded clone, and some rows leave it out.

medium-sized TRDD3 TRDJ1 TRDV3 CASTGLGDVYTDKLIF TGTGCCTCCACCGGACTGGGGGACGTGTACACCGATAAACTCATCTTT
- TRDD3 TRDJ3 TRDV2 CACDGRLSPTSYGGYLSWDTRQMFF TGTGCCTGTGACGGAAGACTTTCCCCCACTTCTTATGGGGGATACCTCTCCTGGGACACCCGACAGATGTTTTTC
medium-sized TRDD3 TRDJ3 TRDV2 CACDTVLGVNKSSWDTRQMFF TGTGCCTGTGACACCGTACTGGGGGTTAATAAAAGCTCCTGGGACACCCGACAGATGTTTTTC
medium-sized TRDD3 TRDJ1 TRDV2 CACDTRLTGIPLTDKLIF TGTGCCTGTGACACGCGGCTGACGGGGATACCCCTAACCGATAAACTCATCTTT
medium-sized TRDD3 TRDJ3 TRDV2 CACDTWGIDTWDTRQMFF TGTGCCTGTGACACCTGGGGGATAGACACCTGGGACACCCGACAGATGTTTTTC
medium-sized TRDD3 TRDJ2 TRDV1 CALGELSTHLGDRALTAQLFF TGTGCTCTTGGGGAACTTTCTACGCATCTGGGGGATAGAGCTTTGACAGCACAACTCTTCTTT
medium-sized TRDD3 TRDJ1 TRDV2 CACDILGERRTDKLIF TGTGCCTGTGACATACTGGGGGAAAGGAGGACCGATAAACTCATCTTT
large TRDD3 TRDJ2 TRDV2 CACDTFGDTPGGTAQLFF TGTGCCTGTGACACTTTCGGGGATACGCCAGGGGGGACAGCACAACTCTTCTTT
- TRDD3 TRDJ3 TRDV2 CACDTITGGYNSCDNRQMFF TGTGCCTGTGACACCATTACTGGGGGATACAACTCCTGTGACAACCGCCAGATGTTTTTC
- - TRDJ3 TRDV2 CACDNPLAGATLDTRQLFF TGTGCCTGTGACAATCCCCTTGCTGGGGCCACCTTGGACACCCGACAGCTGTTTTTC
- TRDD3 TRDJ3 TRDV2 CACDTVLGDILYTRQMFF TGCGCCTGTGACACCGTCCTGGGGGATATTTTGTACACCCGACAGATGTTTTTC
- TRDD3 TRDJ2 TRAV29/DV5 CAASRFQLGDTGALTAQLFF TGTGCAGCAAGCAGGTTCCAATTGGGGGATACGGGGGCTTTGACAGCACAACTCTTCTTT
- TRDD3 TRDJ1 TRDV1 CALGELGSSSTYWGIRGELIF TGTGCTCTTGGGGAACTAGGGTCTTCCTCCACGTACTGGGGGATACGCGGGGAACTCATCTTT
few - TRDJ4 TRDV3 CAFASSYLLGPRGPRPLIF TGTGCCTTTGCCTCCTCCTACCTTCTGGGGCCCAGGGGACCCAGACCCCTGATCTTT
- TRDD3 TRDJ1 TRDV1 CALGELSSVVDWGIDADKLIF TGTGCTCTTGGGGAACTTAGCTCCGTCGTGGACTGGGGGATTGACGCCGATAAACTCATCTTT
medium-sized TRDD3 TRDJ3 TRDV2 CACDKVLGDTWDTRQMFF TGTGCCTGTGACAAAGTACTGGGGGATACCTGGGACACCCGACAGATGTTTTTC
few TRDD3 TRDJ1 TRDV3 CAFFRGLLMGDKTDKLIF TGTGCCTTTTTCCGGGGTCTACTGATGGGGGATAAGACCGATAAACTCATCTTT
few TRDD3 TRDJ3 TRDV3 CAFPLGQKAGGSLGGWDTRQMFF TGTGCCTTCCCCTTGGGGCAAAAGGCTGGGGGATCCCTCGGGGGCTGGGACACCCGACAGATGTTTTTC
- TRDD3 TRDJ3 TRDV2 CACDVLGDTWDTRQMFF TGTGCCTGTGACGTACTGGGGGATACCTGGGACACCCGACAGATGTTTTTC
few - TRDJ1 TRDV1 CALGERGPSSEIRSDKLIF TGTGCTCTTGGGGAACGAGGTCCATCATCGGAAATAAGGTCCGATAAACTCATCTTT
few - TRDJ1 TRDV1 CALGRPVWGLGKLIF TGTGCTCTTGGGCGCCCGGTATGGGGGCTCGGTAAACTCATCTTT
few - TRDJ1 TRDV1 CALGEPESYAGGQEEKLIF TGTGCTCTTGGGGAACCGGAGTCCTACGCTGGGGGGCAGGAGGAGAAACTCATCTTT
medium-sized - TRDJ2 TRDV3 CAFSCRGFTAQLFF TGTGCCTTTAGCTGCCGGGGGTTTACAGCACAACTCTTCTTT
few - TRDJ1 TRDV3 CAFSGYTDKLIF TGTGCCTTTTCCGGCTACACCGATAAACTCATCTTT
- TRDD3 TRDJ1 TRDV1 CALGEKPPIHSLGDTFHTDKLIF TGTGCTCTTGGGGAAAAGCCCCCTATCCATTCACTGGGGGATACCTTCCACACCGATAAACTCATCTTT